These T cell receptor beta chains were read from a single sample in a study of blood T cells in healthy people across ages. MiXCR, run by TCRdb on the 5' RACE reads, gives a single entry per CDR3 protein. The sample lists some 640,000 distinct CDR3 sequences, 45% to 50% occurring once. Sequencing was carried out using blood. The receptors here all came from a woman aged 55-69 years in good health. Both conserved end residues are part of each CDR3. Fields, in order: V gene, CDR3 protein.

V gene: TRBV9
CDR3 protein: CASSVRPPSQETQYF

V gene: TRBV7-2
CDR3 protein: CATRWSYNSPLHF

V gene: TRBV30
CDR3 protein: CAGTGFNYEQYF

V gene: TRBV6-5
CDR3 protein: CASSRQGSDTQYF

V gene: TRBV4-2
CDR3 protein: CASSQSGRAGDEQFF

V gene: TRBV7-9
CDR3 protein: CASSLEVGSDEQYF

V gene: TRBV7-8
CDR3 protein: CASSTRAGANVLTF

V gene: TRBV5-1
CDR3 protein: CASSLEGGQAETQYF

V gene: TRBV18
CDR3 protein: CASSPPVGVIQYF

V gene: TRBV6-2/TRBV6-3
CDR3 protein: CASRGNRGVTEAFF

V gene: TRBV5-1
CDR3 protein: CASSLDETENRGYF

V gene: TRBV10-3
CDR3 protein: CAIRGLWDEQYF

V gene: TRBV25-1
CDR3 protein: CASSDPGAVSYNEQYF

V gene: TRBV6-2/TRBV6-3
CDR3 protein: CASSQPMTSYEQYF

V gene: TRBV20-1
CDR3 protein: CSAPRWTSGVSYEQYF

V gene: TRBV12-3/TRBV12-4
CDR3 protein: CASSGTDGVTQYF

V gene: TRBV20-1
CDR3 protein: CSARQPSGGAETQYF

V gene: TRBV5-1
CDR3 protein: CASSLEGTHGGEQYF

V gene: TRBV10-3
CDR3 protein: CAIRAQGAAFF

V gene: TRBV9
CDR3 protein: CASSVGVAVSYEQYF

V gene: TRBV2
CDR3 protein: CASSDPGGETQYF

V gene: TRBV12-1
CDR3 protein: CASSPGLQGGRMNTEAFF

V gene: TRBV7-2
CDR3 protein: CAAGPGSGETQYF

V gene: TRBV2
CDR3 protein: CASRQERYEQYF

V gene: TRBV9
CDR3 protein: CASSPRIGGFGQFF

V gene: TRBV20-1
CDR3 protein: CSARNADTQYF

V gene: TRBV29-1
CDR3 protein: CSAKQVVYGYTF

V gene: TRBV28
CDR3 protein: CASLGASWETQYF

V gene: TRBV29-1
CDR3 protein: CSAEFSGTPTYEQYF